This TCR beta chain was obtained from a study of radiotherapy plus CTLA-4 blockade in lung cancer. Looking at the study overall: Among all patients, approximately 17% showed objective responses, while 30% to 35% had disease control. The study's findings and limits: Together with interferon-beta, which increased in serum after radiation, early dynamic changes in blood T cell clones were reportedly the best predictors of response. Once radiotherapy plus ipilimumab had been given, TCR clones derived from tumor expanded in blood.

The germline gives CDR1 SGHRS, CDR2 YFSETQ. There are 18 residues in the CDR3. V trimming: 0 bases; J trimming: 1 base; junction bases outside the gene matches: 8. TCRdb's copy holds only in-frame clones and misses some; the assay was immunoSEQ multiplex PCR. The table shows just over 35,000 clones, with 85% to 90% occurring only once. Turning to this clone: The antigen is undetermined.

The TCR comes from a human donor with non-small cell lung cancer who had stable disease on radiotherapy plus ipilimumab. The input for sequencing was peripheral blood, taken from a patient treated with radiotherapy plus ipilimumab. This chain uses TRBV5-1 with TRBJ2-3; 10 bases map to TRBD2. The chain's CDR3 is CASSLAPLAGVGTDTQYF. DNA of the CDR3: TGCGCCAGCAGCTTGGCCCCTCTAGCGGGAGTGGGCACAGATACGCAGTATTTT.